Below are 3 T cell receptor beta chains sequenced from a single sample in a study of OX40 agonist ivuxolimab in advanced cancers. Method: immunoSEQ multiplex PCR; TCRdb's copy keeps in-frame clones and lacks some. Here the sample spans approximately 11,000 clones, around 80% being singletons. Sample: CD4+ or CD8+ T cells sorted from blood, taken in a trial of the OX40 agonist ivuxolimab. The receptor set was obtained from an adult with an advanced solid tumor such as melanoma, head and neck, liver or kidney cancer.

This chain uses TRBV7-9 with TRBJ2-3, with 14 bases aligning to TRBD2. V was clipped by 8 bases and J by 3 bases; unmatched bases: 10. The CDR3 runs to 17 residues. Germline V lookup: CDR1 SEHNR, CDR2 FQNEAQ (reference sequence). The CDR3 nucleotides read TGTGCCAGCGTTACGACTAGCGGGGGGGCAGGGACAGATACGCAGTATTTT. Protein: CASVTTSGGAGTDTQYF.

The rearrangement joins TRBV6-1 to TRBJ2-7; 7 bases match TRBD1. This CDR3 is built from 13 residues. Per germline, CDR1 MNHNS and CDR2 SASEGT. The ends lost 1 base at V and 5 bases at J; junction bases unmatched: 2. CDR3 in amino acids: CASSEEGANEQYF. DNA for the CDR3: TGTGCCAGCAGTGAAGAGGGGGCTAACGAGCAGTACTTC.

This clone is medium-sized by share. V usage is TRBV5-1 and J usage is TRBJ1-3, with no clear D. CDR1 and CDR2 (germline): SGHRS, YFSETQ. The CDR3 totals 11 residues. Trimming shortened V by 4 bases and J by 4 bases, and 3 bases separated the two germline ends. DNA for the CDR3: TGCGCCAGCAGCCCAGGAAACACCATATATTTT. It yields the protein CASSPGNTIYF.